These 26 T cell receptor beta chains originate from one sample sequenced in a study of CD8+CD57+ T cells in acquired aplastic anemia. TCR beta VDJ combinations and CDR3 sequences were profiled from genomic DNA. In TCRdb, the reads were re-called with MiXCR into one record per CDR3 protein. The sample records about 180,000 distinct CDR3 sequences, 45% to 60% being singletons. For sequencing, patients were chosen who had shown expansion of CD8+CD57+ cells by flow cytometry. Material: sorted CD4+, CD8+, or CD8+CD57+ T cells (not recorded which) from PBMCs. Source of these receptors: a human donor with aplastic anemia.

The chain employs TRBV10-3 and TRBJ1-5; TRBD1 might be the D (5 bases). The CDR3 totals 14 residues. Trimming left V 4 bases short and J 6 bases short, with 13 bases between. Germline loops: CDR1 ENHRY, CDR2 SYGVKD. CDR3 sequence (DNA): TGTGCCATCAGTGTAGGGGTCCTGGGTCAGCCCCAGCATTTT. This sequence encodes CAISVGVLGQPQHF.

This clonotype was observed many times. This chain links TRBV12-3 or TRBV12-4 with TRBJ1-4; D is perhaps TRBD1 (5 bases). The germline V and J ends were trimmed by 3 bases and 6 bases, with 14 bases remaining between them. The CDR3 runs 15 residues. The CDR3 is CASSFGGSSYEKLFF. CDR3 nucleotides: TGTGCCAGCAGTTTTGGGGGAAGCTCATATGAAAAACTGTTTTTT.

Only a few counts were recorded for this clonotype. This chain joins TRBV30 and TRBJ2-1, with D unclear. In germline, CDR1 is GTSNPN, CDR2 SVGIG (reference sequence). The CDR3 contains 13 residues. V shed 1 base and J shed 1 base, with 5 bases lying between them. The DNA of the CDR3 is TGTGCCTGGAGTGCTGGGTCCTACAATGAGCAGTTCTTC. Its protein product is CAWSAGSYNEQFF. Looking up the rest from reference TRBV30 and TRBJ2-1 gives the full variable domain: SQTIHQWPATLVQPVGSPLSLECTVEGTSNPNLYWYRQAAGRGLQLLFYSVGIGQISSEVPQNLSASRPQDRQFILSSKKLLLSDSGFYLCAWSAGSYNEQFFGPGTRLTVL.

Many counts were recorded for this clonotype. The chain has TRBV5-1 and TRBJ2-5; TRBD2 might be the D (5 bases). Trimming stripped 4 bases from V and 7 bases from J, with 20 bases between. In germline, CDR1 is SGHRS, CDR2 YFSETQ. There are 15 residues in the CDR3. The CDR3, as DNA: TGCGCCAGCAGCCACCCCCGGGATCAACCCTGGACCCAGTACTTC. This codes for CASSHPRDQPWTQYF. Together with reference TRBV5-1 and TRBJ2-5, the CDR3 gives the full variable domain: KAGVTQTPRYLIKTRGQQVTLSCSPISGHRSVSWYQQTPGQGLQFLFEYFSETQRNKGNFPGRFSGRQFSNSRSEMNVSTLELGDSALYLCASSHPRDQPWTQYFGPGTRLLVL.

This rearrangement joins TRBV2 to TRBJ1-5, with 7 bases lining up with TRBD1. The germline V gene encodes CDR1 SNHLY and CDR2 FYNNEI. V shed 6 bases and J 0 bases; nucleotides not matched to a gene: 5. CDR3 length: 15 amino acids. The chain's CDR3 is CASRGGDSSNQPQHF. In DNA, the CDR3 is TGTGCCAGCAGGGGGGGGGACAGTAGCAATCAGCCCCAGCATTTT.

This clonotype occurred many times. The CDR3 spells CASSLSLVVGNTEAFF. The CDR3 region has the DNA TGCGCCAGCAGCTTATCTCTGGTGGTGGGGAACACTGAAGCTTTCTTT. The chain carries TRBV5-1 and TRBJ1-1; D remains unclear. Germline CDR1 SGHRS, CDR2 YFSETQ. This CDR3 is built from 16 residues. V dropped 2 bases and J dropped 1 base, with 15 bases sitting between them.

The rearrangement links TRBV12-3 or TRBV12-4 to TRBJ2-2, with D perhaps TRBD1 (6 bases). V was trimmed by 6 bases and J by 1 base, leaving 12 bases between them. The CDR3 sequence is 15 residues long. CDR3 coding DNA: TGTGCCAGCAGAGGACAGCTACTGAACACCGGGGAGCTGTTTTTT. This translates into CASRGQLLNTGELFF.

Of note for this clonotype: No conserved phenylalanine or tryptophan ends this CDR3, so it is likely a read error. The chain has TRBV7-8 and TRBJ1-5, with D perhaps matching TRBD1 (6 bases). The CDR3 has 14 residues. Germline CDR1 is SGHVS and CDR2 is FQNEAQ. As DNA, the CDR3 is TGTGCCAGCTCCGGAGGGGCAGGGGATCAGTCCCAGCATCTT. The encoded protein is CASSGGAGDQSQHL.

The DNA for the CDR3 is TGTGCCAGCAGCTTAGTGGGGAAAGCTTTCTTT. Translated, it gives CASSLVGKAFF. The chain combines TRBV7-2 with TRBJ1-1; D not resolved. Germline loops: CDR1 SGHTA, CDR2 FQGNSA. The V end lost 1 base, the J end lost 9 bases, and 6 bases lay between the germline ends. The CDR3 contains 11 residues.

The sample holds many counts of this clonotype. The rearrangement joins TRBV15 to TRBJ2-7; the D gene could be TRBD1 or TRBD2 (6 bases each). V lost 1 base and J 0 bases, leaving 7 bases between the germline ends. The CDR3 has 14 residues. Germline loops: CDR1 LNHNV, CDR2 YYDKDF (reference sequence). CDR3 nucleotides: TGTGCCACCAGCAGAGGGGGGGCCTCCTACGAGCAGTACTTC. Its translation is CATSRGGASYEQYF.

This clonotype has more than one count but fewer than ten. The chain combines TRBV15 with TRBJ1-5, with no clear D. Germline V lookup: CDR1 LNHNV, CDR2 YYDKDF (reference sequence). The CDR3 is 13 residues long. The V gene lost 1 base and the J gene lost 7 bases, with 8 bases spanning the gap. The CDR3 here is CATSRVYGQPQHF. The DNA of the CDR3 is TGTGCCACCAGCAGAGTATATGGGCAGCCCCAGCATTTT.

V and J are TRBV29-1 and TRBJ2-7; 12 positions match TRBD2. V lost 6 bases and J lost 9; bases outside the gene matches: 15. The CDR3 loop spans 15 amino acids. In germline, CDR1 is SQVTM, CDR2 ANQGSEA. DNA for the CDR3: TGCAGCGTCTCCGCCGGGACTAGCGGGTCATTAAGGCAGTACTTC. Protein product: CSVSAGTSGSLRQYF.

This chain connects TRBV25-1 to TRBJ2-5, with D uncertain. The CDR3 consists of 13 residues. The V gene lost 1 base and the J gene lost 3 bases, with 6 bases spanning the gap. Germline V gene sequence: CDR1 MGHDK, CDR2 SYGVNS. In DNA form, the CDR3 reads TGTGCCAGCAGTGAATTTGACAAAGAGACCCAGTACTTC. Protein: CASSEFDKETQYF.

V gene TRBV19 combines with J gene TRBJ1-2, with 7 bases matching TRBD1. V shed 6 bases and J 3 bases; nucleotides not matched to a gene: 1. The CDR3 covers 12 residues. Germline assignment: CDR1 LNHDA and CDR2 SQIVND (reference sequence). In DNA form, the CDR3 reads TGTGCCAGTAGGACAGGGTACTATGGCTACACCTTC. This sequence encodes CASRTGYYGYTF. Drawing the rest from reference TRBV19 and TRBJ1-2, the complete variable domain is DGGITQSPKYLFRKEGQNVTLSCEQNLNHDAMYWYRQDPGQGLRLIYYSQIVNDFQKGDIAEGYSVSREKKESFPLTVTSAQKNPTAFYLCASRTGYYGYTFGSGTRLTVV.

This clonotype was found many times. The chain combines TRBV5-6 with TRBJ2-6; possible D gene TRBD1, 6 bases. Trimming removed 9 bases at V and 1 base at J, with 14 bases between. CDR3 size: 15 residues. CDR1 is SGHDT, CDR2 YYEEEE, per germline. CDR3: CATTGQISGANVLTF. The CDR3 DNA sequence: TGTGCCACGACAGGCCAGATATCTGGGGCCAACGTCCTGACTTTC.

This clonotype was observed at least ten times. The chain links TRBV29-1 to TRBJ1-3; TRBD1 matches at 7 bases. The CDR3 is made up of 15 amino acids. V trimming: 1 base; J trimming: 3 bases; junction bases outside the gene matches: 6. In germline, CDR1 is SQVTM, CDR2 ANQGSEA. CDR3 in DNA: TGCAGCGTTGAAGCGCCAGGGGGAGATGGAAACACCATATATTTT. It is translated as CSVEAPGGDGNTIYF.

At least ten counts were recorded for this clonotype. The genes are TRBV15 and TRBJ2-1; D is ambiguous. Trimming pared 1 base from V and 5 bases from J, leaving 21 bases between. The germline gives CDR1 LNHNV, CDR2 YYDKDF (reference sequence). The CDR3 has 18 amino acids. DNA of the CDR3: TGTGCCACCAGCAGAGTCTCCATACAAGCGAGATTTCACAATGAGCAGTTCTTC. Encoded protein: CATSRVSIQARFHNEQFF.

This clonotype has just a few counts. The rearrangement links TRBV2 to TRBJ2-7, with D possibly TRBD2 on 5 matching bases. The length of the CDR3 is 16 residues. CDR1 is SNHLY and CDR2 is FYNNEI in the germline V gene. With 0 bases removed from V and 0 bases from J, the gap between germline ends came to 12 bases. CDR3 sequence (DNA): TGTGCCAGCAGTGAAGCGGGCTCGGGATCCTCCTACGAGCAGTACTTC. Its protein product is CASSEAGSGSSYEQYF.

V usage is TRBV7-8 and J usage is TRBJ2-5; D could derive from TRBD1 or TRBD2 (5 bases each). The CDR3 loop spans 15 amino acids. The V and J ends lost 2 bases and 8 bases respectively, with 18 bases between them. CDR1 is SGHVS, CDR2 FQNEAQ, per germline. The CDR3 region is CASSLPGTRTATQYF. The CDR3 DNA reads TGTGCCAGCAGCTTACCGGGGACCCGCACCGCAACCCAGTACTTC. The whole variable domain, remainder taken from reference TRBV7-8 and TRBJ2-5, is GAGVSQSPRYKVAKRGQDVALRCDPISGHVSLFWYQQALGQGPEFLTYFQNEAQLDKSGLPSDRFFAERPEGSVSTLKIQRTQQEDSAVYLCASSLPGTRTATQYFGPGTRLLVL.

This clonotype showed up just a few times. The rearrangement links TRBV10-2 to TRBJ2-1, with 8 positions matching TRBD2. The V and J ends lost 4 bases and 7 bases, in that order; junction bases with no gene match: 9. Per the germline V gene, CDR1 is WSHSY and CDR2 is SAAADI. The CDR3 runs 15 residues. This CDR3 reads CASSVSGGPRNEQFF. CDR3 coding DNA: TGCGCCAGCAGTGTCTCGGGGGGGCCTCGGAATGAGCAGTTCTTC.

The CDR3 protein is CATSREVAGGRYSPLHF. The CDR3 DNA sequence: TGTGCCACCAGCAGGGAAGTGGCAGGGGGCCGTTATTCACCCCTCCACTTT. The rearrangement uses TRBV15 and TRBJ1-6, with TRBD1 matching over 8 bases. Losses at the gene ends were 3 bases for V and 8 bases for J; bases not matched to a gene: 12. In germline, CDR1 is LNHNV, CDR2 YYDKDF (reference sequence). This CDR3 is 17 amino acids long.

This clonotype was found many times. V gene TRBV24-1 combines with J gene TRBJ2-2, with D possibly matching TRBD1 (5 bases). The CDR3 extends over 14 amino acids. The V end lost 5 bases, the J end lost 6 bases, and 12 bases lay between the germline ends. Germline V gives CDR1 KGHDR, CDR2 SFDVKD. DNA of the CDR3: TGTGCCACCAGTGCCGACAGTCGGGCCGGGGAGCTGTTTTTT. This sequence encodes CATSADSRAGELFF.

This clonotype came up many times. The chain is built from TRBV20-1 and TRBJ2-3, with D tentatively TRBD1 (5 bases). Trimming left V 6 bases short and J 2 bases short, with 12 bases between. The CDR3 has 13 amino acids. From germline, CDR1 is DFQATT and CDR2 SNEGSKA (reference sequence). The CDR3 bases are TGCAGTGCAGACTTGACAGCCACAGATACGCAGTATTTT. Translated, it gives CSADLTATDTQYF.

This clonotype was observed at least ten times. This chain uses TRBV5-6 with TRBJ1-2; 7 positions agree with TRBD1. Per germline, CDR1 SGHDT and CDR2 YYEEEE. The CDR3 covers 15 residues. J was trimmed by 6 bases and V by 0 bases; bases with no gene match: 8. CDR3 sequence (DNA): TGTGCCAGCAGCTTGGAGTACAGGGGAATGAATGGCTACACCTTC. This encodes CASSLEYRGMNGYTF.

The CDR3 loop is CASSYRTRGSPLHF. The CDR3 nucleotides are TGTGCCAGCAGTTACCGAACCAGGGGGTCACCCCTCCACTTT. This rearrangement joins TRBV6-5 to TRBJ1-6, with TRBD1 matching over 7 bases. Germline-derived CDR1 and CDR2 are MNHEY and SVGAGI. This CDR3 contains 14 residues. V trimming: 2 bases; J trimming: 10 bases; junction bases outside the gene matches: 5.

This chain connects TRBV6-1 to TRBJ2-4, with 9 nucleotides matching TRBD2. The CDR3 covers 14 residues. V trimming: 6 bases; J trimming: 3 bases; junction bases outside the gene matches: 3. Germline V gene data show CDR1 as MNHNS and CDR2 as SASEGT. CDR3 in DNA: TGTGCCAGCAGGCATAGCGGGGGCAAAAACATTCAGTACTTC. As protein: CASRHSGGKNIQYF.